Each of the 2 T cell receptor beta chains below was sequenced from the same sample in a study of T-cell memory formation after mild COVID-19. MiXCR, applied by TCRdb to the 5' RACE reads, yields one record per CDR3 protein. The sample records roughly 150,000 distinct CDR3 sequences, roughly 15% being singletons. The source material was PBMCs or a T cell subset sorted from them (not recorded which). Receptor source: an adult woman who had mild COVID-19 (a few samples of this study predate the infection). Cell type and time point are not known.

This clonotype was picked up many times. The chain links TRBV11-1 to TRBJ1-5; the match to TRBD1 covers 7 bases. Germline CDR1 reads SGHAT; CDR2 reads FQDESV (reference sequence). V trimming: 5 bases; J trimming: 2 bases; junction bases outside the gene matches: 3. The CDR3 runs 14 residues. CDR3 DNA sequence: TGTGCCAGCAGCCCCGGGACAGGCAATCAGCCCCAGCATTTT. Translated, it gives CASSPGTGNQPQHF.

The chain has TRBV4-3 and TRBJ2-1; 7 bases are shared with TRBD2. The CDR3 is 16 amino acids. Germline lookup yields CDR1 LGHNA and CDR2 YSLEER. V was pared by 0 bases and J by 5 bases, with 7 bases of the junction left unmatched. CDR3 protein: CASSQDKRGADNEQFF. The CDR3 DNA sequence: TGCGCCAGCAGCCAAGATAAGCGGGGAGCGGACAATGAGCAGTTCTTC.